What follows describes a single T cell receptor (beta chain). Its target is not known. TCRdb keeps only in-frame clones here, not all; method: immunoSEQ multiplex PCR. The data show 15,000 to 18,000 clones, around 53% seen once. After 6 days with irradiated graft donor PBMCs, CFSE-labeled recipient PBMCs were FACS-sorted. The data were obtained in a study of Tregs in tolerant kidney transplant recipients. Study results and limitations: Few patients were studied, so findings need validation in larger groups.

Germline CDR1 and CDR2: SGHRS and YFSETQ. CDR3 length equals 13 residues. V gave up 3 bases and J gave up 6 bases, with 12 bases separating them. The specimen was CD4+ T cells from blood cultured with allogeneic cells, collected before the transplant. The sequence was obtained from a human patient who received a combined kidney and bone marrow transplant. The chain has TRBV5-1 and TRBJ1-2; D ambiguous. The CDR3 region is CASSSGFLNGYTF. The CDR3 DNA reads TGCGCCAGCAGCTCGGGGTTCCTCAATGGCTACACCTTC.